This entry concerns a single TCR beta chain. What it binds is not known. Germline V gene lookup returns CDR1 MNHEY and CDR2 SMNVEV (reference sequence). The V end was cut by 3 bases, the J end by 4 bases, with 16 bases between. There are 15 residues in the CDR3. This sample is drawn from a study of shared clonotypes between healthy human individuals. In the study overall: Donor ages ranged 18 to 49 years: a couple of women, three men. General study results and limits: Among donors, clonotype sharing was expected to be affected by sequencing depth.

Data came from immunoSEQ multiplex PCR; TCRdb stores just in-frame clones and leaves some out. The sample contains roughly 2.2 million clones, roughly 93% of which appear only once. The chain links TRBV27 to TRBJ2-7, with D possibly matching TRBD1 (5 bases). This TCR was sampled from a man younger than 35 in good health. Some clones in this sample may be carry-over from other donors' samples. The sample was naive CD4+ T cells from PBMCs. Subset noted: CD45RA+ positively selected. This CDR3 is CASSFVAGSTYEQYF. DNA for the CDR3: TGTGCCAGCAGTTTCGTCGCAGGGTCTACGTACGAGCAGTACTTC.